What follows are 20 T cell receptor beta chains derived from one specimen sequenced in a study of T-cell reconstitution after alpha-beta-depleted transplantation in children. The library targeted TCRbeta and was prepared with unique molecular identifiers. One entry per CDR3 protein, called by TCRdb with MiXCR from the PCR reads. The table lists about 610,000 distinct CDR3 sequences, about 10% of them singletons. The material was PBMCs from the stem cell graft donor, obtained from the stem cell graft. The receptors were gathered from a human donor who donated a stem cell graft to a child with acute myeloid leukemia.

This clonotype was detected ten times or more. V usage is TRBV29-1 and J usage is TRBJ1-5; possibly TRBD1 for D (6 bases). The V end lost 4 bases, the J end lost 4 bases, and 8 bases lay between the germline ends. Germline V gene lookup returns CDR1 SQVTM and CDR2 ANQGSEA. The CDR3 runs to 12 residues. The CDR3 DNA sequence: TGCAGCGTTGGGCAGGGGAATCAGCCCCAGCATTTT. Protein sequence: CSVGQGNQPQHF.

This chain joins TRBV7-3 and TRBJ2-6; 8 nucleotides line up with TRBD1. The V gene's germline CDR1 is SGHTA and CDR2 FQGTGA. The CDR3 loop spans 15 amino acids. Unmatched junction bases numbered 10, after V lost 4 bases and J lost 11 bases. The CDR3 DNA follows: TGTGCCAGCAGCTCCCCCGAGACAGGGGCTTACGTCCTGACTTTC. It translates to CASSSPETGAYVLTF.

In its sample, this clonotype was seen many times. The chain links TRBV12-3 or TRBV12-4 to TRBJ1-6, with 7 bases lining up with TRBD1. V shed 6 bases, J shed 8 bases, and the junction held 4 bases outside the gene matches. The CDR3 is made up of 13 amino acids. The CDR3 loop reads CASSWDRDSPLHF. DNA of the CDR3: TGTGCCAGCAGCTGGGACAGAGATTCACCCCTCCACTTT.

This clonotype was found many times. This chain joins TRBV29-1 and TRBJ1-1; possibly TRBD1 for D (5 bases). With 0 bases removed from V and 1 base from J, the gap between germline ends came to 12 bases. The CDR3 covers 15 residues. Germline values: CDR1 SQVTM, CDR2 ANQGSEA. DNA of the CDR3: TGCAGCGTTGAAGATCTTGGGGGTTCGAACACTGAAGCTTTCTTT. Encoded protein: CSVEDLGGSNTEAFF.

This clonotype was found many times. The chain joins TRBV10-3 to TRBJ2-2; 10 positions agree with TRBD2. Germline-derived CDR1 and CDR2 are ENHRY and SYGVKD. The CDR3 length is 14 residues. Trimming at V came to 10 bases and at J to 5 bases, leaving 7 bases not matched to a gene. For the CDR3, the DNA is TGTGCCAGCAGGACTAGCGGTGAGACCGGGGAGCTGTTTTTT. Its protein product is CASRTSGETGELFF.

At least ten counts were recorded for this clonotype. The J gene is TRBJ2-1, the V gene TRBV5-1; 12 bases match TRBD2. From germline, CDR1 is SGHRS and CDR2 YFSETQ. This CDR3 spans 14 amino acids. V was clipped by 4 bases and J by 7 bases; unmatched bases: 3. CDR3 bases: TGCGCCAGCAGCCCGGGACTAGCGGGTAATGAGCAGTTCTTC. It is translated as CASSPGLAGNEQFF. Full variable domain (remainder filled in from reference TRBV5-1 and TRBJ2-1): KAGVTQTPRYLIKTRGQQVTLSCSPISGHRSVSWYQQTPGQGLQFLFEYFSETQRNKGNFPGRFSGRQFSNSRSEMNVSTLELGDSALYLCASSPGLAGNEQFFGPGTRLTVL.

CDR3 region: CASSRTRGTYNEQFF. The DNA of the CDR3 is TGTGCCAGCAGTCGAACTAGAGGGACCTACAATGAGCAGTTCTTC. The V call is TRBV6-1, the J call TRBJ2-1; D perhaps matches TRBD2 (5 bases). V was trimmed by 5 bases and J by 2 bases, leaving 13 bases between them. The germline CDR1 and CDR2 sequences are MNHNS and SASEGT. This CDR3 spans 15 amino acids.

In this sample, this clonotype turned up a few times. The chain recombines TRBV27 with TRBJ2-3; 12 positions agree with TRBD2. The CDR3 has 16 amino acids. From germline, CDR1 is MNHEY and CDR2 SMNVEV (reference sequence). V was clipped by 6 bases and J by 4 bases; unmatched bases: 8. CDR3 sequence: CASSLLAGGRADTQYF. The DNA of the CDR3 is TGTGCCAGCAGCTTACTAGCGGGAGGAAGGGCAGATACGCAGTATTTT.

CDR3 amino acids: CASSFLESSYNEQFF. The CDR3 DNA is TGCGCCAGCAGCTTCCTAGAGAGCTCCTACAATGAGCAGTTCTTC. The rearrangement uses TRBV5-1 and TRBJ2-1; D uncertain. CDR1 and CDR2 (germline): SGHRS, YFSETQ. V was cut by 2 bases and J by 0 bases, with 9 bases left in between. This CDR3 has 15 residues.

This clonotype was detected ten times or more. The chain is built from TRBV20-1 and TRBJ2-1; tentative D call: TRBD2 (5 bases). Germline V CDR1 and CDR2: DFQATT, SNEGSKA (reference sequence). This CDR3 has 12 amino acids. The CDR3 DNA is TGCACCCTCCTTAGGCGGGACAATGAGCAGTTCTTC. The encoded protein is CTLLRRDNEQFF.

This chain links TRBV4-2 with TRBJ2-3; TRBD2 matches at 7 bases. CDR1 and CDR2 from the germline V gene are LGHNA and YNFKEQ. V lost 6 bases to trimming and J lost 1 base; unmatched junction nucleotides: 10. This CDR3 comprises 16 residues. The CDR3 sequence is CASSPLAEGRTDTQYF. CDR3 nucleotides: TGTGCCAGCAGTCCTCTAGCGGAAGGGCGCACAGATACGCAGTATTTT.

Only one count was recorded for this clonotype. V and J are TRBV20-1 and TRBJ2-1, with 8 bases aligning to TRBD2. This CDR3 is built from 17 residues. Germline loops: CDR1 DFQATT, CDR2 SNEGSKA (reference sequence). CDR3 DNA sequence: TGCTGCGCTAGAGGTTCCACGCCGGGACTAGGTCACAATGAGCAGTTCTTC. Protein product: CCARGSTPGLGHNEQFF.

V gene TRBV5-1 combines with J gene TRBJ2-7; 10 bases map to TRBD2. V lost 4 bases to trimming and J lost 2 bases; unmatched junction nucleotides: 6. This CDR3 has 15 residues. Germline loops: CDR1 SGHRS, CDR2 YFSETQ. The CDR3 is CASSKGLAETYEQYF. The CDR3 region has the DNA TGCGCCAGCAGCAAAGGACTAGCGGAAACCTACGAGCAGTACTTC. The whole variable domain, filled in from reference TRBV5-1 and TRBJ2-7, reads KAGVTQTPRYLIKTRGQQVTLSCSPISGHRSVSWYQQTPGQGLQFLFEYFSETQRNKGNFPGRFSGRQFSNSRSEMNVSTLELGDSALYLCASSKGLAETYEQYFGPGTRLTVT.

The V gene is TRBV4-2, the J gene TRBJ2-1; the D gene is possibly TRBD1 (5 bases). Trimming left V 2 bases short and J 16 bases short, with 18 bases between. Germline-derived CDR1 and CDR2 are LGHNA and YNFKEQ. This CDR3 region has 13 residues. DNA of the CDR3: TGTGCCAGCAGCCAAATCGAACCAGGGTGGCGTTTCTTC. The encoded protein is CASSQIEPGWRFF.

This clonotype was detected only a few times. The chain has TRBV4-3 and TRBJ2-1; 10 bases align to TRBD2. The length of the CDR3 is 18 residues. Germline V gene sequence: CDR1 LGHNA, CDR2 YSLEER. The V segment lost 3 bases and the J segment 2 bases; nucleotides outside the gene matches: 10. The DNA of the CDR3 is TGCGCCAGCAGCCAGCGGCGGGCAGCGGGAGGGCCCTACAATGAGCAGTTCTTC. This sequence encodes CASSQRRAAGGPYNEQFF.

The genes are TRBV15 and TRBJ2-1; TRBD1 matches at 11 bases. This CDR3 has 17 amino acids. CDR1 is LNHNV and CDR2 is YYDKDF in the germline V gene (reference sequence). V dropped 2 bases and J dropped 6; count of bases not matched to a gene: 9. The CDR3 DNA reads TGTGCCACCAGCAGATTATTGCGGGGGACAGGGGGCAATGAGCAGTTCTTC. It is translated as CATSRLLRGTGGNEQFF. Together with reference TRBV15 and TRBJ2-1, the CDR3 gives the full variable domain: DAMVIQNPRYQVTQFGKPVTLSCSQTLNHNVMYWYQQKSSQAPKLLFHYYDKDFNNEADTPDNFQSRRPNTSFCFLDIRSPGLGDTAMYLCATSRLLRGTGGNEQFFGPGTRLTVL.

The J gene is TRBJ1-4, the V gene TRBV7-9; D may be TRBD1 (5 bases). Germline V gene data show CDR1 as SEHNR and CDR2 as FQNEAQ (reference sequence). Trimming left V 2 bases short and J 6 bases short, with 13 bases between. The CDR3 is 15 residues long. The CDR3 DNA reads as TGTGCCAGCAGCTTAACTGCAGGGCCAGATGAAAAACTGTTTTTT. It yields the protein CASSLTAGPDEKLFF.

The genes are TRBV11-1 and TRBJ1-3, with a possible D match to TRBD1 (6 bases). The CDR3 spans 15 residues. With 1 base removed from V and 1 base from J, the gap between germline ends came to 8 bases. The germline CDR1 and CDR2 sequences are SGHAT and FQDESV (reference sequence). The CDR3 sequence: CASSLGDKSGNTIYF. The CDR3 region has the DNA TGTGCCAGCAGCTTAGGGGACAAGTCTGGAAACACCATATATTTT. The variable domain in full, completed from reference TRBV11-1 and TRBJ1-3, reads EAEVAQSPRYKITEKSQAVAFWCDPISGHATLYWYRQILGQGPELLVQFQDESVVDDSQLPKDRFSAERLKGVDSTLKIQPAELGDSAMYLCASSLGDKSGNTIYFGEGSWLTVV.

This clonotype was observed at least ten times. The rearrangement joins TRBV10-3 to TRBJ2-7; D remains ambiguous. The CDR3 sequence is 15 residues long. Germline V gives CDR1 ENHRY, CDR2 SYGVKD. V was clipped by 0 bases and J by 1 base, with 10 bases between them. The DNA for the CDR3 is TGTGCCATCAGTGAGTCCACAGCTCTTTCCTACGAGCAGTACTTC. This translates into CAISESTALSYEQYF.

The CDR3 DNA reads as TGTGCCACCAGTGATTTGAGGGTGGGGCAGGGCCATGAGCAGTTCTTC. Translating it yields CATSDLRVGQGHEQFF. The chain uses TRBV24-1 and TRBJ2-1, with a possible D match to TRBD1 (5 bases). This CDR3 spans 16 amino acids. Looked up from germline, CDR1 is KGHDR and CDR2 is SFDVKD. Trimming took off 0 bases at V and 8 bases at J, with 16 bases between the two ends.